This TCR beta chain was found in a study of control samples from healthy donors and cancer patients. Sequenced by immunoSEQ multiplex PCR; TCRdb stores in-frame clones only, minus some. This repertoire shows about 150,000 clones, around 90% found once; its top ten account for about 1.7%. Trimming took off 1 base at V and 8 bases at J, with 17 bases between the two ends. CDR3 length: 16 amino acids. Per germline, CDR1 LGHDT and CDR2 YNNKEL (reference sequence). Sequenced sample: blood. V usage is TRBV3-1 (or the pseudogene TRBV3-2) and J usage is TRBJ2-2; D gene unclear. The receptor was derived from a man younger than 30 in good health. The CDR3 DNA reads TGTGCCAGCAGCCAAGGCCCCACGACGGAACCGGGGGAGCTGTTTTTT. Protein product: CASSQGPTTEPGELFF.